These 8 T cell receptor beta chains were sequenced from one sample in a study of long-term antiretroviral therapy in people with HIV. An immunoSEQ assay, version v3.0, was performed at survey level. Clones were read by immunoSEQ multiplex PCR, and TCRdb kept only the in-frame ones, dropping some. The sample has 29,000 or so clones, 94% seen once; the top ten hold less than 3%. The sequencing here drew on unsorted PBMCs, taken just over 7.2 years after starting antiretroviral therapy. Every receptor here comes from a man over 45 with HIV.

This clone was counted a few times. V gene TRBV6-5 combines with J gene TRBJ1-1, with 7 bases that match TRBD1. The CDR3 has 15 residues. V gave up 4 bases and J gave up 1 base; unmatched junction bases: 6. Germline V gene data show CDR1 as MNHEY and CDR2 as SVGAGI. The CDR3 protein is CASSSRDRPNTEAFF. The CDR3 bases are TGTGCCAGCAGTTCTAGGGACAGACCGAACACTGAAGCTTTCTTT.

V gene TRBV11-2 combines with J gene TRBJ1-2; TRBD1 might be the D (5 bases). The CDR3 length is 15 residues. Trimming stripped 0 bases from V and 6 bases from J, with 14 bases between. Germline V gene data show CDR1 as SGHAT and CDR2 as FQNNGV. The CDR3 DNA sequence: TGTGCCAGCAGCTTAGATTTGCCGGGGGGGAATGGCTACACCTTC. Translating it yields CASSLDLPGGNGYTF.

The table lists this clone with a count of one. The CDR3 DNA reads TGTGCCAGCAGCTTAGTTGCGGGGGCGAGAACCGGGGAGCTGTTTTTT. Translating gives CASSLVAGARTGELFF. The chain joins TRBV13 to TRBJ2-2; TRBD2 might be the D (7 bases). Deletions cut 1 base from V and 5 bases from J, with 14 bases between. This CDR3 is 16 amino acids long. Germline V lookup: CDR1 PRHDT, CDR2 FYEKMQ (reference sequence).

The J gene is TRBJ2-7, the V gene TRBV27; 9 nucleotides agree with TRBD1. Germline values: CDR1 MNHEY, CDR2 SMNVEV (reference sequence). The CDR3 is 13 amino acids. The junction had 12 bases not matched to a gene; V was cut back by 8 bases and J by 10 bases. CDR3: CASGASGQGRQYF. DNA of the CDR3: TGTGCCAGCGGGGCCTCGGGACAGGGACGACAGTACTTC.

The rearrangement joins TRBV28 to TRBJ2-6; D possibly corresponds to TRBD2 (5 bases). The germline V gene has CDR1 MDHEN and CDR2 SYDVKM. The V end lost 4 bases, the J end lost 4 bases, and 8 bases lay between the germline ends. The CDR3 spans 14 residues. The chain's CDR3 is CASSSTRGANVLTF. The DNA of the CDR3 is TGTGCCAGCAGTTCCACTAGAGGGGCCAACGTCCTGACTTTC. Full variable domain (outside the CDR3, taken from reference TRBV28 and TRBJ2-6): DVKVTQSSRYLVKRTGEKVFLECVQDMDHENMFWYRQDPGLGLRLIYFSYDVKMKEKGDIPEGYSVSREKKERFSLILESASTNQTSMYLCASSSTRGANVLTFGAGSRLTVL.

The gene calls are TRBV6-1 and TRBJ2-2; D may be TRBD1 (5 bases). Trimming took 4 bases from V and 7 from J, leaving 10 bases between them. Germline CDR1 MNHNS, CDR2 SASEGT. The CDR3 runs to 13 residues. CDR3 bases: TGTGCCAGCAGTGCTTCAGGGTTCGGGGAGCTGTTTTTT. Protein sequence: CASSASGFGELFF.

V is TRBV2 and J is TRBJ2-3; 9 nucleotides match TRBD2. J was trimmed by 6 bases and V by 7 bases; bases with no gene match: 5. The CDR3 runs to 13 residues. Per germline, CDR1 SNHLY and CDR2 FYNNEI. The CDR3, as DNA: TGTGCCAGCAAGGTAGCGGGGGTTGATACGCAGTATTTT. Protein sequence: CASKVAGVDTQYF.

This chain connects TRBV5-1 to TRBJ2-4, with 10 bases identical to TRBD2. Per germline, CDR1 SGHRS and CDR2 YFSETQ. Unmatched junction bases numbered 11, after V lost 3 bases and J lost 8 bases. The CDR3 has 16 amino acids. This CDR3 is CASSSRGSGGSDIQYF. Here the CDR3 DNA reads TGCGCCAGCAGCTCGCGGGGTAGCGGGGGGTCGGACATTCAGTACTTC.